This TCR beta chain was retrieved from a study of OX40 agonist ivuxolimab in advanced cancers. Study-wide results and caveats: Partial responders dosed at 0.1-3.0 mg/kg displayed clonal expansion ranking among the lowest.

Comment on this clone: The antigen remains undetermined.

Trimming at V came to 6 bases and at J to 3 bases, leaving 6 bases not matched to a gene. This CDR3 is built from 15 residues. In germline, CDR1 is SGHRS, CDR2 YFSETQ. Produced via immunoSEQ multiplex PCR; TCRdb's table is partial and in-frame only. The table shows 85,000 to 90,000 clones, with 92% occurring only once. This sequence was found in an adult with an advanced solid tumor such as melanoma, head and neck, liver or kidney cancer. The chain couples TRBV5-1 to TRBJ2-1, with TRBD1 identical over 10 bases. The sample was CD4+ or CD8+ T cells sorted from blood, taken in a trial of the OX40 agonist ivuxolimab. As DNA, the CDR3 is TGCGCCAGCAATTCTCGGGACAGGGGCTACAATGAGCAGTTCTTC. Translation gives CASNSRDRGYNEQFF.